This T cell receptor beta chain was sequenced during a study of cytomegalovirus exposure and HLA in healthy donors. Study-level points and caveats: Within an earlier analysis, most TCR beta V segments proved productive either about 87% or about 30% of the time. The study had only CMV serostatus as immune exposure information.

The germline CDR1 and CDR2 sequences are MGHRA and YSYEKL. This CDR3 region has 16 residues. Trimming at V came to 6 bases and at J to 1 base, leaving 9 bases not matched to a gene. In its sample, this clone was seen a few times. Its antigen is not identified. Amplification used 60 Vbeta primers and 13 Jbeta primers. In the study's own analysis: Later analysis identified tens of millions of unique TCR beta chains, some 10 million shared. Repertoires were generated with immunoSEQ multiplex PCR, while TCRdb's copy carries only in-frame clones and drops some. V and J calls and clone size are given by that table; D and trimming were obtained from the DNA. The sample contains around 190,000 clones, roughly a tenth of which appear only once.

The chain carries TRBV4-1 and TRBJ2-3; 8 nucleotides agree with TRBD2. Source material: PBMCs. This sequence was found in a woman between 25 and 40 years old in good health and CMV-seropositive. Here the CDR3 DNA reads TGCGCCAGCAGTCACAGACTAGCGTACCGCACAGATACGCAGTATTTT. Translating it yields CASSHRLAYRTDTQYF.